Following are 15 T cell receptor beta chains from one sample sequenced in a study of early T cells in non-severe SARS-CoV-2 infection. TCRdb itself ran the 5' RACE reads through MiXCR, one entry per CDR3 protein. The sample has approximately 65,000 distinct CDR3 sequences, approximately 10% seen once. Sample: whole blood. The receptors originated from an adult who was a healthcare worker with PCR-confirmed SARS-CoV-2 infection or an uninfected control (not recorded which).

Of note for this clonotype: A much larger clone is a single base away; this may be a read error. This chain joins TRBV7-2 and TRBJ2-7; no clear D gene. In germline, CDR1 is SGHTA, CDR2 FQGNSA. The CDR3 runs 15 residues. As DNA, the CDR3 is TGTGTCAGCAGCTTATCCTCCCCAGCGTCCTACGAGCAGTACTTC. Its translation is CVSSLSSPASYEQYF.

This clonotype was recorded many times. The gene calls are TRBV6-1 and TRBJ1-1; 7 bases align to TRBD1. V was clipped by 6 bases and J by 4 bases; unmatched bases: 5. Germline CDR1 MNHNS, CDR2 SASEGT. The CDR3 covers 13 residues. CDR3 coding DNA: TGTGCCAGCAGACAGGGGAAGGGCACTGAAGCTTTCTTT. This gives the protein CASRQGKGTEAFF.

In this sample, this clonotype turned up many times. The V gene is TRBV9, the J gene TRBJ2-5; TRBD1 matches at 10 bases. The V gene's germline CDR1 is SGDLS and CDR2 YYNGEE. V dropped 4 bases and J dropped 2; count of bases not matched to a gene: 8. This CDR3 has 16 residues. CDR3 bases: TGTGCCAGCAGCACCCACGGACAGGGGGATCAAGAGACCCAGTACTTC. Amino acids: CASSTHGQGDQETQYF.

This clonotype was recorded a few times. This sequence joins TRBV18 and TRBJ2-1; 7 nucleotides match TRBD1. The CDR3 length is 14 residues. Trimming took 3 bases from V and 4 from J; bases not matched to a gene: 3. The germline gives CDR1 KGHSH, CDR2 LQKENI. Here the CDR3 DNA reads TGTGCCAGCTCACCCGGGACAGATTACAATGAGCAGTTCTTC. This translates into CASSPGTDYNEQFF.

This clonotype was observed a few times. The chain carries TRBV28 and TRBJ2-7, with 9 bases matching TRBD1. In germline, CDR1 is MDHEN, CDR2 SYDVKM. The junction had 6 bases not matched to a gene; V was cut back by 4 bases and J by 5 bases. The CDR3 consists of 14 residues. The CDR3 DNA is TGTGCCAGCAGTTACCGGGACAGGGCGGACGAGCAGTACTTC. Translated, it gives CASSYRDRADEQYF. Looking up the rest from reference TRBV28 and TRBJ2-7 gives the full variable domain: DVKVTQSSRYLVKRTGEKVFLECVQDMDHENMFWYRQDPGLGLRLIYFSYDVKMKEKGDIPEGYSVSREKKERFSLILESASTNQTSMYLCASSYRDRADEQYFGPGTRLTVT.

This clonotype has at least ten counts. This chain joins TRBV20-1 and TRBJ1-5, with TRBD1 matching 7 bases. V shed 3 bases, J shed 7 bases, and the junction held 9 bases outside the gene matches. Germline V gives CDR1 DFQATT, CDR2 SNEGSKA (reference sequence). The CDR3 runs 14 residues. The CDR3 protein is CSARDDRDVQPQHF. As DNA, the CDR3 is TGCAGTGCTAGGGATGACAGGGATGTCCAGCCCCAGCATTTT.

This clonotype has a count of ten or more. CDR3: CASSGGTQETQYF. DNA of the CDR3: TGTGCCAGCAGCGGCGGGACTCAAGAGACCCAGTACTTC. This chain uses TRBV9 with TRBJ2-5; TRBD2 might be the D (6 bases). The CDR3 has 13 amino acids. The V gene lost 3 bases and the J gene lost 2 bases, with 8 bases spanning the gap. Germline assignment: CDR1 SGDLS and CDR2 YYNGEE.

This clonotype was counted only a few times. This sequence joins TRBV20-1 and TRBJ2-1; D is unresolved. Germline values: CDR1 DFQATT, CDR2 SNEGSKA (reference sequence). The CDR3 sequence is 14 residues long. V gave up 8 bases and J gave up 5 bases, with 19 bases separating them. CDR3 loop: CSFKDLSNNNEQFF. In DNA, the CDR3 is TGCAGTTTCAAGGACCTCAGCAATAACAATGAGCAGTTCTTC.

This clonotype has only a few counts. The V and J genes are TRBV20-1 and TRBJ1-1, with D uncertain. Germline CDR1 and CDR2: DFQATT and SNEGSKA (reference sequence). The CDR3 covers 12 residues. V was trimmed by 3 bases and J by 1 base, leaving 6 bases between them. In DNA, the CDR3 is TGCAGTGCTAGTCGGCAGAACACTGAAGCTTTCTTT. As protein: CSASRQNTEAFF.

A single count supports this clonotype. This clone may be a read error of a much larger clone one base away. The CDR3 sequence: CASNESPASTDTQYF. CDR3 bases: TGCGCCAGCAATGAGTCGCCGGCTAGCACAGATACGCAGTATTTT. V usage is TRBV10-2 and J usage is TRBJ2-3; D not resolved. The germline gives CDR1 WSHSY, CDR2 SAAADI. The CDR3 is 15 residues long.

The CDR3 DNA sequence: TGTGCCAGCAGCTCCGGGACTAGTGTAGATACGCAGTATTTT. It yields the protein CASSSGTSVDTQYF. The rearrangement uses TRBV7-2 and TRBJ2-3; 8 nucleotides align to TRBD2. The germline V gene encodes CDR1 SGHTA and CDR2 FQGNSA. J was trimmed by 5 bases and V by 4 bases; bases with no gene match: 5. This CDR3 is built from 14 residues.

The chain couples TRBV6-5 to TRBJ1-5; no definite D call. The length of the CDR3 is 13 residues. The V gene lost 6 bases and the J gene lost 3 bases, with 9 bases spanning the gap. CDR1 is MNHEY and CDR2 is SVGAGI in the germline V gene. The CDR3 region has the DNA TGTGCCAGCAGACAGCGAGTCAATCAGCCCCAGCATTTT. Translation gives CASRQRVNQPQHF.

This clonotype was counted many times. This chain joins TRBV7-8 and TRBJ2-2; no clear D gene. Deletions cut 2 bases from V and 5 bases from J, with 6 bases between. Germline CDR1 SGHVS, CDR2 FQNEAQ. The CDR3 is made up of 13 amino acids. The CDR3 DNA sequence: TGTGCCAGCAGCTTAAGGAGAACCGGGGAGCTGTTTTTT. Translation gives CASSLRRTGELFF.

This clonotype has more than one count but fewer than ten. The chain couples TRBV19 to TRBJ2-6, with D perhaps matching TRBD1 (6 bases). The CDR3 has 14 amino acids. V dropped 8 bases and J dropped 0 bases, with 8 bases sitting between them. The V gene's germline CDR1 is LNHDA and CDR2 SQIVND (reference sequence). The CDR3 protein is CASGGLSGANVLTF. DNA of the CDR3: TGTGCCAGTGGGGGCCTCTCTGGGGCCAACGTCCTGACTTTC.

In its sample, this clonotype was seen a few times. A junction end diverges from the germline sequence, so it may reflect a read error. The J gene is TRBJ2-1, the V gene TRBV20-1, with unresolved D. Germline CDR1 reads DFQATT; CDR2 reads SNEGSKA (reference sequence). This CDR3 region has 11 residues. The CDR3 is CSALDEGEKFF. The CDR3 DNA reads as TGCAGTGCTCTCGACGAAGGTGAGAAGTTCTTC.